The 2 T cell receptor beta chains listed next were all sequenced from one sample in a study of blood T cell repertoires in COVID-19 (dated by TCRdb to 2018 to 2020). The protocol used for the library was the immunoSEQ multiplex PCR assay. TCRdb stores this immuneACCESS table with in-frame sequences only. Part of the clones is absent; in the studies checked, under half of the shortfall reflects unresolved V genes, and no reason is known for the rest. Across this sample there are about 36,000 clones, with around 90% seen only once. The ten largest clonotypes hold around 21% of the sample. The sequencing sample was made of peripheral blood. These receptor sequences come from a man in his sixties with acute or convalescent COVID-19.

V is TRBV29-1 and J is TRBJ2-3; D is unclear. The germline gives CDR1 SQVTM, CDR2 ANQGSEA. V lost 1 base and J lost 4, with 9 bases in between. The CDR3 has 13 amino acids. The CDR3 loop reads CSVEVQPPDTQYF. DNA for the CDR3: TGCAGCGTTGAAGTACAGCCGCCAGATACGCAGTATTTT.

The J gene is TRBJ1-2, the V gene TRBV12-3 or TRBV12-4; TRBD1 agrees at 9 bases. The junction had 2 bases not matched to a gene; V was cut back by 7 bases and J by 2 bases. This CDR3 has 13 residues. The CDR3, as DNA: TGTGCCAGCACCGGACAGGGGAACTATGGCTACACCTTC. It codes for CASTGQGNYGYTF.